This record covers a single TCR beta chain. This receptor's antigen is unknown. Qualities for individual bases were not recorded, and no much larger clone is one base off. The sample comes from a study of T cells in localized non-small cell lung cancer (dated by TCRdb to between 2020 and 2021). Regarding the study in general: The study analyzed T cell repertoires of hundreds of early-stage NSCLC patients, comparing tumors and uninvolved tumor-adjacent lungs. The cohort consisted of 200 to 250 treatment-naive NSCLC patients whose localized lung tumors had been resected. NSCLC patients had a mean age of roughly 66 years, and about 140 were male and around 99 female. Broader findings and caveats from the paper: Multi-region tumor sequencing was not performed, so intratumor heterogeneity could not be excluded. A median of roughly 58 of the top 100 tumor clones were detected in paired uninvolved adjacent lung, and 28 of these tumor clones were also found among the top 100 clones of the paired uninvolved adjacent lung. Longer overall survival was associated with higher T cell density in blood, whereas shorter survival was associated with higher clonality in adjacent lung. The highest T cell clonality was observed in uninvolved tumor-adjacent lung, where clonality exceeded that of tumor, suggesting that antigenic responses were more focused in uninvolved tumor-adjacent lung. Because the study design was exploratory, TCR variables were selected using unadjusted p-values without false-discovery rate correction.

There are 15 amino acids in the CDR3, from cysteine to phenylalanine inclusive. Only CDR3 DNA remains: 45 bases, in frame from the first base. V is trimmed back by 6 bases and J by 2 bases, and the junction contains 6 bases that no gene match accounts for. Reading the germline V gene gives CDR1 SGHTA and CDR2 FQGTGA. At diagnosis, peripheral blood, uninvolved tumor-adjacent lung and tumor were collected and were preserved as a mix of fresh-frozen and FFPE material. For TCR repertoire profiling, blood samples were analyzed in the form of peripheral blood mononuclear cells. The immunoSEQ Assay was used to sequence TCR beta CDR3 regions from DNA. The authors' analysis ran thus. T cell density was computed as TCR beta template counts normalized to usable DNA estimated by amplifying housekeeping genes. Using the preseqR package, richness was estimated by extrapolating to 120,000 templates for tissue samples and 400,000 templates for PBMC samples. Clonality was taken to be one minus Pielou's evenness. Tissue-enriched TCRs were identified by differential abundance testing using productive amino-acid clonotypes, minimum total count 5 and alpha 0.1. The Jaccard Index and the Morisita Overlap Index were used to measure repertoire overlap between compartments. TCR beta CDR3s were clustered by GLIPH together with public tetramer-defined viral CDR3s, and at least three viral sequences plus V-gene enrichment were required for viral motifs. Imported from immuneACCESS, the table was reduced by TCRdb to in-frame sequences with V and J called. These copies leave out some clones; in studies compared against another copy, an unresolved V gene accounts for under half, and the cause of the remainder is not known. V, J and clone size are those of that table, while D and trimming were read from the DNA. The sample table lists over 10,000 clones, about 83% of them with a count of one. The ten top clones hold 22% of the sample.

The source was peripheral blood, collected before any cancer treatment. Rearrangement joined TRBV7-3 to TRBJ2-3; 9 central nucleotides agree with TRBD2. The TCR originated in a male donor aged 60 or older with stage I lung adenocarcinoma. The CDR3 region reads CASSLQRGVTDTQYF. In nucleotides, the sequence is TGTGCCAGCAGTCTCCAGCGGGGGGTCACAGATACGCAGTATTTT.